These T cell receptor beta chains were read from a single sample in a study of blood T cell repertoires in COVID-19. Measured with immunoSEQ multiplex PCR; TCRdb has only the in-frame clones, and not every one. This repertoire shows about 170,000 clones, 86% found once; its top ten account for roughly 3.5%. Sequencing input: peripheral blood. These receptors came from a man in his 70s with acute or convalescent COVID-19. Each CDR3 is given with its conserved first and last residue. A D gene is named only where the DNA matches it firmly. Part of the rows lack a size; the others show once, few, many or a class for expanded clones.

size	D	V	J	CDR3	DNA
few	.	TRBV2	TRBJ1-4	CAGRRGEEEKLFF	TGTGCCGGGAGACGGGGGGAGGAAGAAAAACTGTTTTTT
.	TRBD2	TRBV15	TRBJ2-7	CATSSPGTSGYEQYF	TGTGCCACCAGCAGTCCCGGGACTAGCGGCTACGAGCAGTACTTC
.	TRBD1	TRBV10-2	TRBJ2-1	CASGYRGSYNEQFF	TGCGCCAGCGGGTACAGGGGGTCCTACAATGAGCAGTTCTTC
.	TRBD1	TRBV5-1	TRBJ2-7	CASKGQESSYEQYF	TGCGCCAGCAAGGGACAGGAGAGCTCCTACGAGCAGTACTTC
.	TRBD1	TRBV9	TRBJ2-7	CASSVDRGAYEQYF	TGTGCCAGCAGCGTAGACAGGGGCGCCTACGAGCAGTACTTC
.	TRBD1	TRBV5-4	TRBJ2-5	CASSPGQGQETQYF	TGTGCCAGCAGCCCTGGACAGGGCCAAGAGACCCAGTACTTC
.	.	TRBV5-4	TRBJ1-2	CASSFPKRGNGYTF	TGTGCCAGCAGCTTCCCGAAAAGAGGGAATGGCTACACCTTC
.	.	TRBV24-1	TRBJ2-2	CATSDLNGDTGELFF	TGTGCCACCAGTGATTTGAACGGGGACACCGGGGAGCTGTTTTTT
.	.	TRBV27	TRBJ1-2	CASSLRWGEGYTF	TGTGCCAGCAGTTTGAGGTGGGGGGAGGGCTACACCTTC
.	TRBD2	TRBV9	TRBJ2-3	CASSVPGGDTQYF	TGTGCCAGCAGCGTCCCCGGGGGGGATACGCAGTATTTT
.	TRBD2	TRBV11-2	TRBJ2-3	CASSPWGEGRDTQYF	TGTGCCAGCAGCCCCTGGGGGGAGGGGAGGGATACGCAGTATTTT
.	.	TRBV29-1	TRBJ1-4	CSVDLQGPNEKLFF	TGCAGCGTTGATCTGCAGGGCCCTAATGAAAAACTGTTTTTT
.	TRBD1	TRBV6-5	TRBJ2-5	CASRDGQGRWETQYF	TGTGCCAGCAGGGACGGACAGGGCCGTTGGGAGACCCAGTACTTC
.	.	TRBV5-1	TRBJ1-1	CASSDYRVRDTEAFF	TGCGCCAGCAGCGATTACAGGGTAAGGGACACTGAAGCTTTCTTT
.	TRBD1	TRBV5-1	TRBJ2-5	CASTSTGGGETQYF	TGCGCCAGCACCTCGACAGGGGGCGGGGAGACCCAGTACTTC
.	.	TRBV12-5	TRBJ2-7	CASGLVGSGSPYEQYF	TGTGCTAGTGGTTTGGTAGGATCAGGGTCTCCCTACGAGCAGTACTTC
once	TRBD1	TRBV30	TRBJ1-2	CAWSGTTGGFYGYTF	TGTGCCTGGAGTGGAACGACAGGGGGGTTCTATGGCTACACCTTC
.	.	TRBV6-6	TRBJ2-3	CASSWGGTDTQYF	TGTGCCAGCAGTTGGGGGGGCACAGATACGCAGTATTTT
.	TRBD2	TRBV4-3	TRBJ2-2	CASSQRGESTGELFF	TGCGCCAGCAGCCAGCGGGGGGAATCCACCGGGGAGCTGTTTTTT
few	.	TRBV19	TRBJ1-1	CASSPYSKSTEAFF	TGTGCCAGTAGTCCCTACAGTAAAAGTACTGAAGCTTTCTTT
.	TRBD1	TRBV3-1/TRBV3-2	TRBJ1-2	CASSHLNRGYGYTF	TGTGCCAGCAGCCATCTTAACAGGGGCTATGGCTACACCTTC
.	TRBD1	TRBV9	TRBJ1-4	CASSVGGTGGTNEKLFF	TGTGCCAGCAGCGTTGGTGGGACAGGGGGAACTAATGAAAAACTGTTTTTT
.	.	TRBV30	TRBJ2-7	CAWSWGDGQYF	TGTGCCTGGAGTTGGGGGGACGGGCAGTACTTC
.	TRBD1	TRBV28	TRBJ1-5	CASQPPPGTGNQPQHF	TGTGCCAGCCAGCCTCCCCCCGGGACAGGGAATCAGCCCCAGCATTTT
.	.	TRBV5-1	TRBJ1-2	CASSLDEGSTGYTF	TGCGCCAGCAGCTTGGATGAGGGATCGACGGGCTACACCTTC
once	.	TRBV4-3	TRBJ2-7	CASSQRDQGGSYEQYF	TGCGCCAGCAGCCAAAGGGACCAGGGGGGCTCCTACGAGCAGTACTTC
.	TRBD1	TRBV2	TRBJ1-1	CASSSRRGTNTEAFF	TGTGCCAGCAGTTCACGCAGGGGGACGAACACTGAAGCTTTCTTT
.	.	TRBV24-1	TRBJ2-7	CATSAGNRNEQYF	TGTGCCACCAGTGCCGGGAATCGGAACGAGCAGTACTTC
.	.	TRBV5-6	TRBJ1-6	CASSFRGGIHSPLHF	TGTGCCAGCAGCTTCAGGGGAGGGATACATTCACCCCTCCACTTT
.	TRBD2	TRBV9	TRBJ2-2	CASSVDGLAGAGAGELFF	TGTGCCAGCAGCGTAGACGGACTAGCGGGAGCCGGGGCCGGGGAGCTGTTTTTT
.	.	TRBV6-5	TRBJ2-2	CASSTGNTGELFF	TGTGCCAGCAGTACGGGGAACACCGGGGAGCTGTTTTTT
.	.	TRBV2	TRBJ1-6	CASSAGRPPSPLHF	TGTGCCAGCAGCGCCGGCAGGCCCCCCTCGCCCCTCCACTTT
once	TRBD2	TRBV19	TRBJ2-1	CASSIGGFGTSGRREQFF	TGTGCCAGTAGTATAGGCGGGTTTGGGACTAGCGGGAGAAGAGAGCAGTTCTTC
.	.	TRBV20-1	TRBJ2-5	CSASSTGSGPETQYF	TGCAGTGCTAGTTCTACCGGCAGCGGGCCAGAGACCCAGTACTTC
.	.	TRBV7-3	TRBJ2-1	CASSPFEEAREQFF	TGTGCCAGCAGCCCATTCGAAGAAGCGAGAGAGCAGTTCTTC
.	TRBD1	TRBV2	TRBJ2-1	CASSFTTGTNEQFF	TGTGCCAGCAGTTTTACGACAGGGACCAATGAGCAGTTCTTC
.	.	TRBV5-6	TRBJ2-7	CASSGTGLWREGPYEQYF	TGTGCCAGCAGCGGGACAGGGTTATGGCGGGAGGGCCCCTACGAGCAGTACTTC
.	.	TRBV5-1	TRBJ1-2	CASSLAGDSPLGYTF	TGCGCCAGCAGCTTGGCCGGAGACAGCCCCCTTGGCTACACCTTC
once	.	TRBV30	TRBJ1-1	CAWSFRDNSQNTEAFF	TGTGCCTGGAGTTTCCGGGACAACAGCCAAAACACTGAAGCTTTCTTT
few	TRBD1	TRBV19	TRBJ1-5	CASHHGQGRGNQPQHF	TGTGCCAGCCACCATGGACAGGGCAGGGGAAATCAGCCCCAGCATTTT
.	.	TRBV15	TRBJ1-5	CATSRFQGQPQHF	TGTGCCACCAGCAGATTTCAGGGGCAGCCCCAGCATTTT
.	.	TRBV27	TRBJ2-7	CASSPRVATYEQYF	TGTGCCAGCAGCCCTCGGGTGGCTACCTACGAGCAGTACTTC
.	.	TRBV11-2	TRBJ1-3	CASSVRAGGNTIYF	TGTGCCAGCAGCGTAAGAGCAGGTGGAAACACCATATATTTT
.	.	TRBV10-3	TRBJ2-7	CAIREGAESYEQYF	TGTGCCATCAGGGAAGGGGCGGAGTCCTACGAGCAGTACTTC
once	TRBD2	TRBV7-8	TRBJ2-5	CASSLGTSGGVQETQYF	TGTGCCAGCAGCCTTGGGACTAGCGGGGGTGTCCAAGAGACCCAGTACTTC
.	TRBD1	TRBV29-1	TRBJ1-2	CSVEAQGAGYGYTF	TGCAGCGTTGAGGCACAGGGGGCAGGCTATGGCTACACCTTC
.	.	TRBV5-6	TRBJ2-5	CASSLPMEIGTQYF	TGTGCCAGCAGCTTGCCCATGGAGATCGGGACCCAGTACTTC
.	.	TRBV27	TRBJ2-6	CASSGTLWANVLTF	TGTGCCAGCAGTGGTACTCTCTGGGCCAACGTCCTGACTTTC